This T cell receptor (beta chain) is from a study of blood T cell repertoires in COVID-19. Overall study context: Samples came from the United States, Italy and Spain, spanning acute and convalescent COVID-19. PBMCs, B-cell-depleted T cells, or T cells provided the cDNA or gDNA that made up the material.

In the original analysis: For nucleated cells, counts were estimated from reference gene primer amplification. Clones were sequenced by immunoSEQ multiplex PCR, and TCRdb holds only the in-frame ones, with some missing. V, J and clone size were drawn from that table, and D and trimming were deduced from the DNA. The data show around 160,000 clones, with roughly 84% seen just once and approximately 40% held by the top ten. V trimming: 3 bases; J trimming: 0 bases; junction bases outside the gene matches: 13. The CDR3 loop spans 20 amino acids. Germline CDR1 is LGHNA and CDR2 is YSLEER. Sequenced material: peripheral blood. J is TRBJ2-1 and V is TRBV4-3; 11 nucleotides agree with TRBD2. The clonotype comes from a human donor in a cohort sampled during active COVID-19. The CDR3 region has the DNA TGCGCCAGCAGCCAGGGGATACTAGCGGGGGCTAGGAGCTCCTACAATGAGCAGTTCTTC. The encoded protein is CASSQGILAGARSSYNEQFF.